These 7 T cell receptor beta chains came from one sample sequenced in a study of breast tumors, draining lymph nodes, adjacent tissues. Axillary draining lymph nodes of breast cancer patients supplied the node samples. MiXCR, run by TCRdb on the multiplex PCR reads, gives a single entry per CDR3 protein. The table has around 300,000 distinct CDR3 sequences, 30% to 35% seen once. Sample: axillary lymph node tissue. The receptors here all came from a female donor with breast cancer. Some clones in this sample may be carry-over from other donors' samples.

This clonotype was recorded at least ten times. J is TRBJ2-7 and V is TRBV4-3; D is uncertain. Germline CDR1 and CDR2: LGHNA and YSLEER. This CDR3 contains 14 residues. Trimming took 0 bases from V and 7 from J, leaving 13 bases between them. CDR3 protein: CASSQDQFTREQYF. In DNA form, the CDR3 reads TGCGCCAGCAGCCAAGATCAGTTCACAAGAGAGCAGTACTTC.

This clonotype came up many times. This chain uses TRBV20-1 with TRBJ2-7, with D possibly being TRBD1 or TRBD2 (6 bases each). The V gene lost 1 base and the J gene lost 2 bases, with 21 bases spanning the gap. The germline V gene encodes CDR1 DFQATT and CDR2 SNEGSKA (reference sequence). The CDR3 runs to 17 residues. The CDR3 DNA sequence: TGCAGTGCTAGAGGACCCGGGGGCGACCTGTTGACCTACGAGCAGTACTTC. Amino acid sequence: CSARGPGGDLLTYEQYF.

The rearrangement joins TRBV28 to TRBJ1-5, with D possibly matching TRBD1 (5 bases). Deletions cut 6 bases from V and 2 bases from J, with 14 bases between. This CDR3 has 15 amino acids. Germline values: CDR1 MDHEN, CDR2 SYDVKM. CDR3 amino acids: CASSPGQSRNQPQHF. The CDR3 nucleotides read TGTGCCAGCAGCCCAGGGCAGTCCCGCAATCAGCCCCAGCATTTT.

On this clonotype itself: One end of the junction varies from germline; a read error may be responsible. V is TRBV5-5 and J is TRBJ2-5; no firm D call. The CDR3 sequence is 14 residues long. Germline-derived CDR1 and CDR2 are SGHKS and YYEKEE (reference sequence). The CDR3 loop is CASSLALAQEAQYF. For the CDR3, the DNA is TGTGCCAGCAGCTTGGCTCTGGCCCAAGAGGCCCAGTACTTC.

Ten or more counts support this clonotype. The chain couples TRBV4-2 to TRBJ2-7, with D tentatively TRBD2 (7 bases). There are 15 residues in the CDR3. Trimming stripped 4 bases from V and 0 bases from J, with 13 bases between. Germline CDR1 reads LGHNA; CDR2 reads YNFKEQ. CDR3 coding DNA: TGTGCCAGCAGCCCAAGGGGAGGGGGCTCCTACGAGCAGTACTTC. Protein product: CASSPRGGGSYEQYF.

This clonotype was detected only a few times. This chain uses TRBV6-4 with TRBJ2-7; D unresolved. The CDR3 has 14 residues. Trimming took off 5 bases at V and 1 base at J, with 12 bases between the two ends. From germline, CDR1 is MRHNA and CDR2 SNTAGT. The CDR3 DNA is TGTGCCAGCAGTCAAAAAGGGATTTCCTACGAGCAGTACTTC. It translates to CASSQKGISYEQYF.

This clonotype showed up many times. The chain employs TRBV11-2 and TRBJ2-7, with 7 bases aligning to TRBD1. The CDR3 length is 13 residues. The V gene end was trimmed by 5 bases and the J gene end by 5 bases; junction bases not matched to a gene: 6. Germline-derived CDR1 and CDR2 are SGHAT and FQNNGV. The CDR3 nucleotides read TGTGCCAGCAGCCTAAGGGGGCCCCACGAGCAGTACTTC. Amino acid sequence: CASSLRGPHEQYF.